A selection of T cell receptor beta chains follows, all from one sample in a study of shared clonotypes between healthy human individuals. TCRdb's table, derived via immunoSEQ multiplex PCR, lists solely in-frame clones and lacks some. The sample lists approximately 1.5 million clones; nearly 99% were seen once. Sequencing input: naive CD4+ T cells sorted from blood. The receptor set was obtained from a young man in good health. The CDR3 runs from the conserved cysteine through the conserved F or W. Fields, in order: J gene, D gene, V gene, clone size, CDR3 protein, CDR3 DNA. D genes are given only for firm matches. Where a row states a size, it is once, few, many or the class of an expanded clone; other rows omit it.

>TRBJ2-1|TRBD2|TRBV5-4|-
CASSFSPSGSYNEQFF
TGTGCCAGCAGCTTTAGCCCTAGCGGGAGCTACAATGAGCAGTTCTTC
>TRBJ1-5|-|TRBV30|-
CAWSVGLGGQPQHF
TGTGCCTGGAGTGTGGGCCTAGGGGGACAGCCCCAGCATTTT
>TRBJ2-5|TRBD1|TRBV7-2|-
CASSLRRGTGGRETQYF
TGTGCCAGCAGCTTACGACGGGGGACAGGGGGCAGGGAGACCCAGTACTTC
>TRBJ1-3|-|TRBV9|once
CASSVDPEGTIYF
TGTGCCAGCAGCGTAGACCCGGAGGGCACCATATATTTT
>TRBJ2-2|-|TRBV5-1|-
CASSFSGYLDAGELFF
TGCGCCAGCAGCTTTTCGGGGTACCTAGACGCCGGGGAGCTGTTTTTT
>TRBJ2-1|-|TRBV25-1|-
CASSERRGRSYNEQFF
TGTGCCAGCAGTGAAAGGAGAGGGCGCTCCTACAATGAGCAGTTCTTC
>TRBJ1-3|TRBD1|TRBV7-8|-
CASSLGGQNTIYF
TGTGCCAGCAGCTTAGGGGGACAGAACACCATATATTTT
>TRBJ2-2|-|TRBV7-3|-
CASATGRTGELFF
TGTGCCAGCGCAACAGGACGCACCGGGGAGCTGTTTTTT
>TRBJ2-7|-|TRBV28|-
CASSLSGVTGSYEQYF
TGTGCCAGCAGTTTATCCGGCGTCACAGGCTCCTACGAGCAGTACTTC
>TRBJ1-4|-|TRBV28|-
CASSFGGTDNEKLFF
TGTGCCAGCAGTTTCGGCGGGACGGACAATGAAAAACTGTTTTTT
>TRBJ2-5|TRBD2|TRBV30|-
CASGLAGGYQETQYF
TGTGCCTCCGGACTAGCGGGAGGGTACCAAGAGACCCAGTACTTC
>TRBJ2-1|-|TRBV9|-
CASSVDPGSTYNEQFF
TGTGCCAGCAGCGTAGACCCAGGGAGTACCTACAATGAGCAGTTCTTC
>TRBJ1-3|-|TRBV5-1|-
CASSLPSGTGNTIYF
TGCGCCAGCAGCTTACCTTCGGGGACAGGAAACACCATATATTTT
>TRBJ2-7|TRBD2|TRBV18|-
CASSELAGSYEQYF
TGTGCCAGCTCAGAACTAGCGGGCTCCTACGAGCAGTACTTC
>TRBJ2-1|TRBD2|TRBV7-9|-
CASSLLGRVDNEQFF
TGTGCCAGCAGCTTACTCGGGAGGGTGGACAATGAGCAGTTCTTC
>TRBJ2-1|-|TRBV18|-
CASSDPTGSNEQFF
TGTGCCAGCTCGGACCCTACAGGATCCAATGAGCAGTTCTTC
>TRBJ2-7|-|TRBV14|-
CASSTFSGSHEQYF
TGTGCCAGCAGCACCTTCAGTGGGTCCCACGAGCAGTACTTC
>TRBJ2-5|TRBD2|TRBV18|once
CASSPLARGGSQETQYF
TGTGCCAGCTCACCACTCGCAAGGGGAGGGTCGCAAGAGACCCAGTACTTC
>TRBJ1-1|TRBD1|TRBV6-6|-
CASSFGQGATEAFF
TGTGCCAGCAGCTTCGGACAGGGGGCGACTGAAGCTTTCTTT
>TRBJ1-4|TRBD1|TRBV19|-
CASSIDSRGNEKLFF
TGTGCCAGTAGTATAGATTCCAGGGGGAATGAAAAACTGTTTTTT
>TRBJ2-7|TRBD2|TRBV28|-
CASGSGPYEQYF
TGTGCCAGCGGTAGCGGGCCCTACGAGCAGTACTTC
>TRBJ1-4|TRBD1|TRBV5-5|once
CASSSKQGPGEKLFF
TGTGCCAGCAGCTCGAAACAGGGGCCAGGGGAAAAACTGTTTTTT
>TRBJ1-1|TRBD1|TRBV7-2|-
CASSLPQGGAGNTEAFF
TGTGCCAGCAGCTTGCCGCAGGGGGGGGCAGGGAACACTGAAGCTTTCTTT
>TRBJ2-2|-|TRBV5-1|-
CASGRNTGELFF
TGCGCCTCCGGACGGAACACCGGGGAGCTGTTTTTT
>TRBJ2-5|-|TRBV5-1|-
CASSGWAGETQYF
TGCGCCAGCAGCGGCTGGGCTGGCGAGACCCAGTACTTC
>TRBJ1-1|-|TRBV5-1|-
CASSAGLGTEAFF
TGCGCCAGCAGCGCGGGCCTCGGGACTGAAGCTTTCTTT
>TRBJ2-5|TRBD2|TRBV27|-
CASSLLSSGRLETQYF
TGTGCCAGCAGTTTATTGTCTAGCGGGAGGTTGGAGACCCAGTACTTC
>TRBJ1-5|TRBD1|TRBV2|-
CASSAGQGALQPQHF
TGTGCCAGCAGTGCTGGGCAGGGGGCGCTTCAGCCCCAGCATTTT
>TRBJ1-2|-|TRBV5-1|-
CASSLGAGAAYGYTF
TGCGCCAGCAGCTTGGGTGCGGGGGCGGCCTATGGCTACACCTTC
>TRBJ2-1|-|TRBV9|-
CASSVATSPAAHEQFF
TGTGCCAGCAGCGTAGCTACAAGTCCCGCAGCTCATGAGCAGTTCTTC
>TRBJ2-5|TRBD2|TRBV2|-
CASTQRTSGGKTQYF
TGTGCCAGCACCCAGAGGACTAGCGGGGGTAAGACCCAGTACTTC
>TRBJ2-2|-|TRBV5-4|-
CASSSKAQRDTGELFF
TGTGCCAGCAGCTCGAAGGCCCAGCGGGACACCGGGGAGCTGTTTTTT
>TRBJ1-2|-|TRBV5-1|-
CASSLAGQNGYGYTF
TGCGCCAGCAGCTTGGCGGGACAAAACGGGTATGGCTACACCTTC
>TRBJ2-2|-|TRBV25-1|-
CASSDRLNTGELFF
TGTGCCAGCAGTGACAGGCTGAACACCGGGGAGCTGTTTTTT
>TRBJ2-7|TRBD1|TRBV10-2|once
CASSESSRTGEQYF
TGCGCCAGCAGTGAGTCCTCCAGGACAGGCGAGCAGTACTTC
>TRBJ2-3|-|TRBV5-1|once
CASSLAGSSTDTQYF
TGCGCCAGCAGCTTGGCCGGGTCTAGCACAGATACGCAGTATTTT
>TRBJ1-5|TRBD1|TRBV19|-
CASSRTLLLTDRGLYSNQPQHF
TGTGCCAGTAGCCGGACACTACTATTGACGGACAGGGGGCTGTATAGCAATCAGCCCCAGCATTTT
>TRBJ2-1|TRBD2|TRBV19|-
CASSIAGTTLNEQFF
TGTGCCAGTAGTATCGCCGGGACTACCCTCAATGAGCAGTTCTTC
>TRBJ2-1|TRBD2|TRBV7-9|-
CASSPLGLAGVYNEQFF
TGTGCCAGCAGCCCACTCGGACTAGCGGGAGTCTACAATGAGCAGTTCTTC
>TRBJ2-1|TRBD2|TRBV28|-
CASSITGTNHEQFF
TGTGCCAGCAGTATCACCGGGACTAATCATGAGCAGTTCTTC
>TRBJ2-7|-|TRBV28|-
CASSFGGTNYEQYF
TGTGCCAGCAGTTTTGGTGGGACAAACTACGAGCAGTACTTC
>TRBJ2-5|TRBD2|TRBV18|once
CASSPISGGRSQETQYF
TGTGCCAGCTCACCAATCTCGGGGGGGCGATCACAAGAGACCCAGTACTTC
>TRBJ2-1|TRBD2|TRBV10-3|once
CAISDRGRSGRASEQFF
TGTGCCATCAGTGATCGGGGTCGTAGCGGGAGGGCGTCTGAGCAGTTCTTC